The clone carrying this T cell receptor beta chain has just a few counts. The antigen remains undetermined. This CDR3 is built from 15 residues. V lost 6 bases to trimming and J lost 1 base, with 15 bases between them. Germline CDR1 LGHNA, CDR2 YSLEER. Alongside a J-beta primer mix, a sample-barcoded 5' primer served in a second PCR lasting about 6 to 12 cycles. MiXCR, run by TCRdb on the 5' RACE reads, gives a single entry per CDR3 protein. The table includes about 1.5 million distinct CDR3 sequences, roughly 43% detected once. This specimen comes from a study of blood T cells in healthy people across ages. Study-wide results and caveats: Age advanced and TCR beta diversity per million T cells fell, roughly linearly. Total diversity from one million sequenced T cells was likely underestimated. It was the long-lived donors that had more naive CD4+ cells and higher diversity than aged donors.

Sequencing was performed on blood. The chain links TRBV4-3 to TRBJ1-2; D ambiguous. This TCR was sampled from a woman under 30 in good health. The CDR3 DNA reads TGCGCCAGCAGTGACACTAGCCTTTTTAACTATGGCTACACCTTC. Its protein is CASSDTSLFNYGYTF.